This section outlines one T cell receptor beta chain sequence together with its context. Its antigen remains unknown. Clones were read by immunoSEQ multiplex PCR, and TCRdb kept only the in-frame ones, dropping some. The data show 120,000 or so clones, roughly four fifths seen once. The data are from a study of radiation and T cells in renal cell carcinoma. Points from the study as a whole: Top tumor clonotypes rose in blood 2 weeks post-radiation, then contracted.

Indicated time point: blood 2 weeks post-SBRT. Indicated treatment: 15 Gy SBRT to primary tumor, nephrectomy 4 weeks later. Blood was sampled at baseline, 2 weeks and 4 weeks after SBRT. The patient's renal cell carcinoma had clear cell pathology. Germline V gene sequence: CDR1 SNHLY, CDR2 FYNNEI. This CDR3 region has 14 residues. V was cut by 4 bases and J by 8 bases, with 15 bases left in between. The J gene is TRBJ2-1, the V gene TRBV2; D tentatively reads TRBD1 or TRBD2 (5 bases each). The sequence derives from a woman aged 60-70 years with renal cell carcinoma. The sample consisted of blood, taken from a patient whose treatment included radiotherapy and nephrectomy. The CDR3 coding sequence is TGTGCCAGCAGTGGTAAAGGGACGACTGATGAGCAGTTCTTC. This translates into CASSGKGTTDEQFF.